Presented here are 14 T cell receptor beta chains from one specimen sequenced in a study of blood T cell repertoires in COVID-19. The method was immunoSEQ multiplex PCR; TCRdb's version includes in-frame clones alone and lacks a portion of them. The table has roughly 250,000 clones, about 91% seen once. Specimen: peripheral blood. Source of these receptors: a person under 35 with COVID-19, enrolled during active disease.

This CDR3 reads CASSPDDRVYGYTF. The CDR3, as DNA: TGCGCCAGCAGCCCCGACGACAGGGTCTATGGCTACACCTTC. This chain links TRBV5-1 with TRBJ1-2, with TRBD1 identical over 7 bases. Germline loops: CDR1 SGHRS, CDR2 YFSETQ. The junction had 7 bases not matched to a gene; V was cut back by 4 bases and J by 4 bases. CDR3 length equals 14 residues.

The V gene is TRBV6-1, the J gene TRBJ1-5; weak D call: TRBD1 (6 bases). Trimming took 1 base from V and 6 from J, leaving 13 bases between them. Per germline, CDR1 MNHNS and CDR2 SASEGT. The CDR3 loop spans 15 amino acids. CDR3 protein: CASSEGGGGAQPQHF. In DNA form, the CDR3 reads TGTGCCAGCAGTGAAGGGGGAGGGGGAGCTCAGCCCCAGCATTTT.

V usage is TRBV27 and J usage is TRBJ1-2, with 7 nucleotides matching TRBD1. The CDR3 covers 13 residues. The germline V gene has CDR1 MNHEY and CDR2 SMNVEV (reference sequence). Germline trimming cut 8 bases from V and 4 bases from J; bases unmatched to any gene: 7. The CDR3 bases are TGTGCCAGCTCCAGGGGGGCCCGCTATGGCTACACCTTC. Amino acids: CASSRGARYGYTF.

The V and J genes are TRBV10-3 and TRBJ1-6; 7 bases fit TRBD1. V shed 8 bases, J shed 7 bases, and the junction held 5 bases outside the gene matches. Germline CDR1 ENHRY, CDR2 SYGVKD. This CDR3 comprises 13 residues. CDR3 bases: TGTGCCATCGGAGGGGGCGTGAATTCACCCCTCCACTTT. This codes for CAIGGGVNSPLHF.

The chain uses TRBV5-6 and TRBJ2-2; D is uncertain. With 0 bases removed from V and 7 bases from J, the gap between germline ends came to 10 bases. In germline, CDR1 is SGHDT, CDR2 YYEEEE. This CDR3 has 14 amino acids. In DNA form, the CDR3 reads TGTGCCAGCAGCTTGGGAGGTCAGATCGGGGAGCTGTTTTTT. It encodes CASSLGGQIGELFF.

The gene calls are TRBV12-3 or TRBV12-4 and TRBJ2-7; no reliable D call. This CDR3 is 13 amino acids long. Between the trimmed V and J ends, which lost 1 base and 1 base, there was a span of 5 bases. CDR3 nucleotide sequence: TGTGCCAGCAGTTTAGGTCAGTCCTACGAGCAGTACTTC. Translation gives CASSLGQSYEQYF.

The chain employs TRBV6-2 or TRBV6-3 and TRBJ1-5, with 7 bases lining up with TRBD1. The ends lost 3 bases at V and 2 bases at J; junction bases unmatched: 7. CDR3 length: 16 residues. Germline CDR1 reads MNHEY; CDR2 reads SVGEGT. CDR3 in amino acids: CASSYPTGAGNQPQHF. CDR3 nucleotides: TGTGCCAGCAGTTATCCCACAGGGGCGGGCAATCAGCCCCAGCATTTT.

This clone occurred once. V is TRBV27 and J is TRBJ2-1, with 9 bases aligning to TRBD2. V was pared by 6 bases and J by 7 bases, with 10 bases of the junction left unmatched. This CDR3 comprises 15 residues. Germline loops: CDR1 MNHEY, CDR2 SMNVEV (reference sequence). CDR3 coding DNA: TGTGCCAGCAGCTACGTAGCGGGAGAGGGTAATGAGCAGTTCTTC. This gives the protein CASSYVAGEGNEQFF.

V usage is TRBV6-2 or TRBV6-3 and J usage is TRBJ1-1; no definite D call. The V gene's germline CDR1 is MNHEY and CDR2 SVGEGT. Trimming took 2 bases from V and 1 from J, leaving 5 bases between them. This CDR3 region has 13 residues. The CDR3 spells CASSYTGNTEAFF. CDR3 coding DNA: TGTGCCAGCAGTTACACGGGGAACACTGAAGCTTTCTTT.

There are a few counts of this clone. The rearrangement joins TRBV29-1 to TRBJ1-2; 9 bases align to TRBD1. Germline lookup yields CDR1 SQVTM and CDR2 ANQGSEA. The CDR3 is made up of 12 amino acids. V lost 6 bases to trimming and J lost 8 bases; unmatched junction nucleotides: 7. In nucleotides, the CDR3 is TGCAGCGTGGACGGACAGGGGCACGGCTACACCTTC. Translation gives CSVDGQGHGYTF. The full variable domain, with the rest looked up from reference TRBV29-1 and TRBJ1-2, is SAVISQKPSRDICQRGTSLTIQCQVDSQVTMMFWYRQQPGQSLTLIATANQGSEATYESGFVIDKFPISRPNLTFSTLTVSNMSPEDSSIYLCSVDGQGHGYTFGSGTRLTVV.

This rearrangement joins TRBV19 to TRBJ2-6; D is ambiguous. This CDR3 has 14 amino acids. Trimming removed 2 bases at V and 0 bases at J, with 2 bases between. Germline assignment: CDR1 LNHDA and CDR2 SQIVND (reference sequence). The CDR3 DNA follows: TGTGCCAGTAGTATACTCTCTGGGGCCAACGTCCTGACTTTC. Amino acids: CASSILSGANVLTF.

The chain links TRBV29-1 to TRBJ1-2; 12 bases are shared with TRBD1. V was clipped by 1 base and J by 7 bases; unmatched bases: 7. The CDR3 runs to 15 residues. Germline CDR1 is SQVTM and CDR2 is ANQGSEA. CDR3 coding DNA: TGCAGCGTTGAAGCCACGGGACAGGGGGCCGGTGGCTACACCTTC. Residues: CSVEATGQGAGGYTF.

This chain links TRBV27 with TRBJ2-7; D is unclear. From germline, CDR1 is MNHEY and CDR2 SMNVEV (reference sequence). V lost 5 bases, J lost 0 bases, and 14 bases lay in between. The CDR3 is 15 amino acids. The CDR3 loop is CASSPSATASYEQYF. The CDR3 nucleotides are TGTGCCAGCAGTCCATCCGCGACTGCCTCCTACGAGCAGTACTTC.

The chain recombines TRBV7-3 with TRBJ2-1, with a tentative D call TRBD2 (6 bases). The germline V gene encodes CDR1 SGHTA and CDR2 FQGTGA. This CDR3 has 14 amino acids. V lost 0 bases and J lost 4, with 7 bases in between. The CDR3 bases are TGTGCCAGCAGCTTAACACGGGGGTACAATGAGCAGTTCTTC. Its protein is CASSLTRGYNEQFF. Full variable domain (missing parts from reference TRBV7-3 and TRBJ2-1): GAGVSQTPSNKVTEKGKYVELRCDPISGHTALYWYRQSLGQGPEFLIYFQGTGAADDSGLPNDRFFAVRPEGSVSTLKIQRTERGDSAVYLCASSLTRGYNEQFFGPGTRLTVL.